What follows are 28 T cell receptor beta chains derived from one specimen sequenced in a study of Ad26.COV2.S vaccination and SARS-CoV-2 variants. Clones were sequenced by immunoSEQ multiplex PCR, and TCRdb holds only the in-frame ones, with some missing. The profile shows approximately 500,000 clones, roughly 89% of them singletons. Treatment here: 15 to 20 received Ad26.COV2.S at low or high dose, single or two shots; about 5 received placebo; per-sample allocation not given. Sampling was done on day 63 after the first vaccine or placebo injection. The sequences come from peripheral blood, collected in a trial of Ad26.COV2.S vaccine versus placebo. The receptor set was obtained from a person between 18 and 65 years old who received the Ad26.COV2.S COVID-19 vaccine or a placebo.

This chain links TRBV28 with TRBJ2-7, with 7 positions matching TRBD2. The V and J ends lost 5 bases and 6 bases, in that order; junction bases with no gene match: 13. Germline V lookup: CDR1 MDHEN, CDR2 SYDVKM. The CDR3 consists of 15 residues. Here the CDR3 DNA reads TGTGCCAGCAGTCCAGAACCCGGGGGGTTCGGCGAGCAGTACTTC. Protein product: CASSPEPGGFGEQYF.

The genes are TRBV19 and TRBJ2-2; D remains unclear. From germline, CDR1 is LNHDA and CDR2 SQIVND (reference sequence). This CDR3 has 14 amino acids. Deletions cut 3 bases from V and 3 bases from J, with 8 bases between. The CDR3 region is CASSIALYTGELFF. The CDR3 DNA reads as TGTGCCAGTAGTATCGCGCTATACACCGGGGAGCTGTTTTTT.

The chain uses TRBV19 and TRBJ2-7; 9 bases map to TRBD2. The CDR3 contains 15 residues. Trimming removed 2 bases from V and 6 bases from J; junction bases left unmatched: 8. Germline V gene lookup returns CDR1 LNHDA and CDR2 SQIVND (reference sequence). CDR3 bases: TGTGCCAGTAGTATATCTGCGGGAGGGCCGGTCGAGCAGTACTTC. Its protein product is CASSISAGGPVEQYF.

The chain links TRBV27 to TRBJ1-2; a weak D match, TRBD1 (6 bases). The V gene's germline CDR1 is MNHEY and CDR2 SMNVEV (reference sequence). The CDR3 runs to 14 residues. V lost 4 bases, J lost 11 bases, and 20 bases lay in between. CDR3 bases: TGTGCCAGCAGTTACACAGGGCCCCCTATGGAATACACCTTC. This translates into CASSYTGPPMEYTF.

The CDR3 sequence: CSASGGIAYEQYF. CDR3 sequence (DNA): TGCAGTGCTAGTGGTGGGATAGCCTACGAGCAGTACTTC. The genes are TRBV20-1 and TRBJ2-7; D is unresolved. The CDR3 length is 13 residues. V lost 3 bases to trimming and J lost 2 bases, with 11 bases between them. Per the germline V gene, CDR1 is DFQATT and CDR2 is SNEGSKA (reference sequence).

V is TRBV6-1 and J is TRBJ2-1; D may be TRBD2 (5 bases). The germline V gene encodes CDR1 MNHNS and CDR2 SASEGT. The ends were cut back, 4 bases at V and 3 bases at J, with 25 bases in the middle. The CDR3 loop spans 19 amino acids. CDR3 protein: CASSARPGGGRANYNEQFF. The CDR3 DNA follows: TGTGCCAGCAGTGCACGGCCAGGAGGCGGCAGAGCTAACTACAATGAGCAGTTCTTC.

The chain recombines TRBV28 with TRBJ2-2, with D possibly matching TRBD2 (6 bases). V lost 6 bases to trimming and J lost 4 bases, with 12 bases between them. The CDR3 is made up of 14 amino acids. Germline-derived CDR1 and CDR2 are MDHEN and SYDVKM. The CDR3 nucleotides are TGTGCCAGCAGGGCCGGGACTTCCACCGGGGAGCTGTTTTTT. It translates to CASRAGTSTGELFF.

The chain has TRBV7-6 and TRBJ1-1, with TRBD1 as a possible D gene (6 bases). Trimming removed 2 bases from V and 8 bases from J, with 12 bases in between. Germline CDR1 is SGHVS and CDR2 is FNYEAQ. This CDR3 comprises 13 residues. CDR3 loop: CASSLRGGGEAFF. CDR3 in DNA: TGTGCCAGCAGCTTAAGGGGGGGCGGCGAAGCTTTCTTT.

The J gene is TRBJ1-1, the V gene TRBV7-3, with unresolved D. Trimming cost V 5 bases and J 4 bases, with 11 bases left between them. The CDR3 is 13 residues long. Germline CDR1 reads SGHTA; CDR2 reads FQGTGA. The CDR3 loop is CASSLSPGTEAFF. The CDR3 DNA reads TGTGCCAGCAGCCTAAGCCCGGGCACTGAAGCTTTCTTT.

The chain recombines TRBV4-2 with TRBJ1-2; D is possibly TRBD1 (5 bases). Trimming pared 7 bases from V and 2 bases from J, leaving 17 bases between. This CDR3 has 15 residues. Per the germline V gene, CDR1 is LGHNA and CDR2 is YNFKEQ. This chain's CDR3 is CASNSNTGTNYGYTF. CDR3 in DNA: TGTGCCAGCAACAGCAACACCGGGACGAACTATGGCTACACCTTC.

The CDR3 nucleotides are TGTGCCAGCAGCCTTTCCGGGACCCCGTTCGGAAACATTCAGTACTTC. This translates into CASSLSGTPFGNIQYF. The V call is TRBV28, the J call TRBJ2-4; D is tentatively TRBD1 or TRBD2 (5 bases each). Germline loops: CDR1 MDHEN, CDR2 SYDVKM. This CDR3 has 16 residues. Trimming left V 6 bases short and J 6 bases short, with 21 bases between.

This rearrangement joins TRBV15 to TRBJ2-3; D perhaps matches TRBD1 (10 bases). Germline values: CDR1 LNHNV, CDR2 YYDKDF (reference sequence). Trimming cost V 0 bases and J 2 bases, with 36 bases left between them. CDR3 length equals 24 residues. CDR3 sequence reads: CATSRDPPGQGVWKREAHTDTQYF. The CDR3 coding sequence is TGTGCCACCAGCAGAGACCCCCCCGGACAGGGGGTCTGGAAGCGGGAGGCCCACACAGATACGCAGTATTTT.

The chain carries TRBV3-1 (or the pseudogene TRBV3-2) and TRBJ2-3; 7 bases are a match to TRBD2. Germline V gives CDR1 LGHDT, CDR2 YNNKEL (reference sequence). The trim removed 3 bases at V and 2 bases at J, leaving 11 bases unmatched. CDR3 length: 17 residues. The CDR3 sequence: CASSQVGHGTITDTQYF. The CDR3 DNA reads as TGTGCCAGCAGCCAGGTGGGCCACGGGACTATCACAGATACGCAGTATTTT.

The genes are TRBV19 and TRBJ1-2; 8 bases are shared with TRBD1. The V segment lost 6 bases and the J segment 0 bases; nucleotides outside the gene matches: 3. From germline, CDR1 is LNHDA and CDR2 SQIVND (reference sequence). The CDR3 is 14 amino acids. CDR3: CASSLQGANYGYTF. CDR3 in DNA: TGTGCCAGTAGCCTACAGGGGGCTAACTATGGCTACACCTTC.

This chain links TRBV5-1 with TRBJ1-1, with D unresolved. CDR1 is SGHRS, CDR2 YFSETQ, per germline. This CDR3 region has 12 residues. Trimming took 0 bases from V and 4 from J, leaving 4 bases between them. In DNA form, the CDR3 reads TGCGCCAGCAGCTTGGGGGTCACTGAAGCTTTCTTT. Translating gives CASSLGVTEAFF.

This clone came up a few times. The same CDR3 can be traced to other DNA sequences in this sample. This chain connects TRBV27 to TRBJ2-6; D is ambiguous. CDR1 is MNHEY, CDR2 SMNVEV, per germline (reference sequence). The CDR3 has 15 amino acids. Trimming shortened V by 1 base and J by 1 base, and 5 bases separated the two germline ends. The CDR3, as DNA: TGTGCCAGCAGTTTATGGCTTTCTGGGGCCAACGTCCTGACTTTC. Its protein product is CASSLWLSGANVLTF.

The chain combines TRBV29-1 with TRBJ1-1; unclear D gene. This CDR3 has 10 amino acids. CDR1 is SQVTM, CDR2 ANQGSEA, per germline. The V end lost 3 bases, the J end lost 2 bases, and 1 base lay between the germline ends. The DNA for the CDR3 is TGCAGCGTTGATAACACTGAAGCTTTCTTT. This gives the protein CSVDNTEAFF.

The chain joins TRBV29-1 to TRBJ2-1; 7 bases agree with TRBD2. CDR1 and CDR2 (germline): SQVTM, ANQGSEA. The CDR3 contains 13 residues. V shed 4 bases and J 4 bases; nucleotides not matched to a gene: 4. CDR3 sequence (DNA): TGCAGCGTTGTGGCGGGAGCTTACAATGAGCAGTTCTTC. This sequence encodes CSVVAGAYNEQFF.

This chain joins TRBV3-1 (or the pseudogene TRBV3-2) and TRBJ1-3; the D is unclear. The CDR3 length is 14 residues. Trimming left V 1 base short and J 0 bases short, with 4 bases between. CDR1 LGHDT and CDR2 YNNKEL come from the germline V gene (reference sequence). The CDR3, as DNA: TGTGCCAGCAGCCAAGTATTCTCTGGAAACACCATATATTTT. This codes for CASSQVFSGNTIYF.

The chain employs TRBV7-8 and TRBJ2-5, with TRBD2 identical over 9 bases. Germline V gene lookup returns CDR1 SGHVS and CDR2 FQNEAQ. The CDR3 has 15 residues. With 7 bases clipped from V and 4 bases from J, the junction kept 10 bases outside the gene matches. The CDR3 protein is CASTLIAGGVETQYF. CDR3 DNA: TGTGCCAGCACACTGATCGCGGGAGGGGTAGAGACCCAGTACTTC. The full variable domain, in which reference TRBV7-8 and TRBJ2-5 provide the parts outside the CDR3, is GAGVSQSPRYKVAKRGQDVALRCDPISGHVSLFWYQQALGQGPEFLTYFQNEAQLDKSGLPSDRFFAERPEGSVSTLKIQRTQQEDSAVYLCASTLIAGGVETQYFGPGTRLLVL.

This chain links TRBV6-1 with TRBJ2-2; no clear D. The CDR3 loop spans 14 amino acids. Germline loops: CDR1 MNHNS, CDR2 SASEGT. V lost 0 bases and J lost 6, with 8 bases in between. The CDR3 DNA sequence: TGTGCCAGCAGTGAAGCGCGAGGTGCCGGGGAGCTGTTTTTT. This translates into CASSEARGAGELFF.

The CDR3 DNA sequence: TGTGCCAGCAGCTTTCGTAGGCTAGCGGGAGTGGAGACCCAGTACTTC. Translation gives CASSFRRLAGVETQYF. V is TRBV7-2 and J is TRBJ2-5; TRBD2 matches 10 bases. CDR3 size: 16 residues. V lost 3 bases to trimming and J lost 5 bases; unmatched junction nucleotides: 9. From germline, CDR1 is SGHTA and CDR2 FQGNSA. Complete variable domain (other parts from reference TRBV7-2 and TRBJ2-5): GAGVSQSPSNKVTEKGKDVELRCDPISGHTALYWYRQSLGQGLEFLIYFQGNSAPDKSGLPSDRFSAERTGGSVSTLTIQRTQQEDSAVYLCASSFRRLAGVETQYFGPGTRLLVL.

This clone was recorded many times. This sequence joins TRBV13 and TRBJ1-1; TRBD1 might be the D (5 bases). CDR1 is PRHDT, CDR2 FYEKMQ, per germline (reference sequence). Trimming pared 6 bases from V and 3 bases from J, leaving 20 bases between. CDR3 length equals 16 residues. The CDR3 nucleotides are TGTGCCAGCAGTCGATCCTGGGGGTCAAACGACACTGAAGCTTTCTTT. Its protein product is CASSRSWGSNDTEAFF.

The chain uses TRBV7-9 and TRBJ2-3, with 14 bases lining up with TRBD2. The CDR3 totals 15 residues. The V gene's germline CDR1 is SEHNR and CDR2 FQNEAQ (reference sequence). J was trimmed by 4 bases and V by 5 bases; bases with no gene match: 2. CDR3 DNA: TGTGCCAGCAGCCCGGGACTAGCGGGAGCAGATACGCAGTATTTT. Translating it yields CASSPGLAGADTQYF.

The chain joins TRBV10-2 to TRBJ1-5; D unresolved. V lost 6 bases and J lost 3, with 12 bases in between. The germline CDR1 and CDR2 sequences are WSHSY and SAAADI. The CDR3 runs to 14 residues. CDR3: CASSPDADNQPQHF. The DNA of the CDR3 is TGCGCCAGCAGCCCGGACGCGGACAATCAGCCCCAGCATTTT.

The table lists this clone with a count of one. The chain links TRBV6-7 to TRBJ2-7, with 10 bases aligning to TRBD2. TRBV6-7 is an ORF, with its function uncertain. The CDR3 extends over 17 amino acids. V lost 1 base to trimming and J lost 2 bases; unmatched junction nucleotides: 8. The CDR3 protein is CASSYLAGGPGTYEQYF. The DNA for the CDR3 is TGTGCCAGCAGTTACTTAGCGGGAGGCCCGGGTACCTACGAGCAGTACTTC.

The chain recombines TRBV5-6 with TRBJ1-5; D possibly corresponds to TRBD1 (6 bases). The V gene lost 5 bases and the J gene lost 2 bases, with 17 bases spanning the gap. From germline, CDR1 is SGHDT and CDR2 YYEEEE. The CDR3 consists of 16 residues. The CDR3 nucleotides are TGTGCCAGCAGTCTAACAAAAGGGGGTCGCAATCAGCCCCAGCATTTT. This encodes CASSLTKGGRNQPQHF.

V usage is TRBV30 and J usage is TRBJ2-3, with a tentative D call TRBD2 (6 bases). The germline CDR1 and CDR2 sequences are GTSNPN and SVGIG (reference sequence). There are 14 residues in the CDR3. V was pared by 2 bases and J by 1 base, with 10 bases between. The DNA of the CDR3 is TGTGCCTGGAGTACGGGGGTTGGCACAGATACGCAGTATTTT. Its protein product is CAWSTGVGTDTQYF.